This TCR beta chain was found in a study of cytomegalovirus exposure and HLA in healthy donors. The wider study: Approximately 190 million T cells yielded roughly 120 million unique TCR beta sequences, as an earlier analysis found. The study, taken as a whole, reports: It was reportedly the case that the classifier diagnosed cytomegalovirus status with high specificity and sensitivity. The listing of 160 or so TCR beta chains classed them as cytomegalovirus-associated.

V shed 7 bases, J shed 3 bases, and the junction held 4 bases outside the gene matches. Germline loops: CDR1 SGHVS, CDR2 FQNEAQ. The CDR3 loop spans 13 amino acids. Primers: 60 Vbeta forward and 13 Jbeta reverse. Original analysis: Unique TCR beta chains numbered around 80 million in a later analysis, with some 9.9 million shared. Using immunoSEQ multiplex PCR, the repertoire was profiled, and TCRdb retains in-frame clones only, with some absent. Clone size and V and J calls were adopted from that table, with D and trimming inferred from the DNA. The sample lists about 190,000 clones; around 82% were seen once. As regards this clone: The antigen remains unidentified.

The clonotype was recovered from a boy younger than 18 in good health and CMV-seronegative. The source material was PBMCs. This chain links TRBV7-8 with TRBJ2-7; the match to TRBD2 covers 9 bases. The CDR3 DNA reads TGTGCCAGCACCGGCGGGGGGGGCTACGAGCAGTACTTC. It translates to CASTGGGGYEQYF.